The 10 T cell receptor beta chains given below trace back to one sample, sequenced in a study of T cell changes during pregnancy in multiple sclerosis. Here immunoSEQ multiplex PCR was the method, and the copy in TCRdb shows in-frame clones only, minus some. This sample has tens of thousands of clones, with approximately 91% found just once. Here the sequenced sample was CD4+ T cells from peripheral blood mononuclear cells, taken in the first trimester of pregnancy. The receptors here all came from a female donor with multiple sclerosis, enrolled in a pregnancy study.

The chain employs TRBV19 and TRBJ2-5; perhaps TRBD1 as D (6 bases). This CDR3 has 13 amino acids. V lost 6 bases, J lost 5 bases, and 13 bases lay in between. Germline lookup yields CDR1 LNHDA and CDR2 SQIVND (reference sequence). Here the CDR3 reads CASRRVGGETQYF. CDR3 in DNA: TGTGCCAGTAGGAGGGTAGGGGGTGAGACCCAGTACTTC. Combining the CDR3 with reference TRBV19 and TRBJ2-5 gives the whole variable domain DGGITQSPKYLFRKEGQNVTLSCEQNLNHDAMYWYRQDPGQGLRLIYYSQIVNDFQKGDIAEGYSVSREKKESFPLTVTSAQKNPTAFYLCASRRVGGETQYFGPGTRLLVL.

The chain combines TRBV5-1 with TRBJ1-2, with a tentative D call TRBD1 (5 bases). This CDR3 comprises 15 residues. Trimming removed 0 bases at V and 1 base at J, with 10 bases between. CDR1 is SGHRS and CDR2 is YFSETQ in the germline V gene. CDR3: CASSLAGGHNYGYTF. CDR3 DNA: TGCGCCAGCAGCTTGGCGGGGGGTCATAACTATGGCTACACCTTC. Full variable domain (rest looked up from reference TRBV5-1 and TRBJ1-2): KAGVTQTPRYLIKTRGQQVTLSCSPISGHRSVSWYQQTPGQGLQFLFEYFSETQRNKGNFPGRFSGRQFSNSRSEMNVSTLELGDSALYLCASSLAGGHNYGYTFGSGTRLTVV.

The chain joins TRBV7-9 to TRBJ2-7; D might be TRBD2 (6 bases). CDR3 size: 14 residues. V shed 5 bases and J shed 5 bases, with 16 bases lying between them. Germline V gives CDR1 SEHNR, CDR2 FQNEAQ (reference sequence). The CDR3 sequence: CASSSRGSVHEQYF. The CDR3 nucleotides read TGTGCCAGCAGCAGCCGGGGGTCGGTGCACGAGCAGTACTTC.

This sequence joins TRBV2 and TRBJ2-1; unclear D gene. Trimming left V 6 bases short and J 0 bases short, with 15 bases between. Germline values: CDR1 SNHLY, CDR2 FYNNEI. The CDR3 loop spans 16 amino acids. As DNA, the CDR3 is TGTGCCAGCAGACCAAGGAGCTCCCCCTCCTACAATGAGCAGTTCTTC. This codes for CASRPRSSPSYNEQFF. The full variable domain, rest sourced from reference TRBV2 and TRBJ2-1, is EPEVTQTPSHQVTQMGQEVILRCVPISNHLYFYWYRQILGQKVEFLVSFYNNEISEKSEIFDDQFSVERPDGSNFTLKIRSTKLEDSAMYFCASRPRSSPSYNEQFFGPGTRLTVL.

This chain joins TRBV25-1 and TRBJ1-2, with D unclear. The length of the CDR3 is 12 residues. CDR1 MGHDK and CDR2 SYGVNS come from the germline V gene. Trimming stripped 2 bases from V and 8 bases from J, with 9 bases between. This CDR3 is CASSEPWRGYTF. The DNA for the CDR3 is TGTGCCAGCAGTGAACCCTGGCGGGGCTACACCTTC.

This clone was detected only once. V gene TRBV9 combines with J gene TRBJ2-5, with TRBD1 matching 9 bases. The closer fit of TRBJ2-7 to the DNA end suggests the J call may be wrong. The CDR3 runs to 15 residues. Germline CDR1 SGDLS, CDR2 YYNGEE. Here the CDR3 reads CASSARQGDLYEQYF. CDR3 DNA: TGTGCCAGCAGCGCCCGACAGGGGGACCTCTACGAGCAGTACTTC.

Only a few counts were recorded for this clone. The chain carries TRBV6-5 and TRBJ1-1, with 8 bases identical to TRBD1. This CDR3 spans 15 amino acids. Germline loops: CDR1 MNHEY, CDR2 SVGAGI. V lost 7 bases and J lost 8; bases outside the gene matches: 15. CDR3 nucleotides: TGTGCCAGCATCCGGACAGGGTACGGGGATAGGGAAGCTTTCTTT. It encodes CASIRTGYGDREAFF.

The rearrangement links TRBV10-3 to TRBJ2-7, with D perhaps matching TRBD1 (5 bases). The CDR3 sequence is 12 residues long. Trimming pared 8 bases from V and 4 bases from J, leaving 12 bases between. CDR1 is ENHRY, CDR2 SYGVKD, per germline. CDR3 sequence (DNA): TGTGCCATCCGCGAAGGGGATTACGAGCAGTACTTC. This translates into CAIREGDYEQYF.

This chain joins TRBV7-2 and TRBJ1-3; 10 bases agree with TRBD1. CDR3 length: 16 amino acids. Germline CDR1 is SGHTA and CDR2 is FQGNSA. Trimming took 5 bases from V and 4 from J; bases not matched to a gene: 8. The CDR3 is CASSPAGTGVGNTIYF. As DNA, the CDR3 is TGTGCCAGCAGCCCCGCCGGGACAGGGGTCGGAAACACCATATATTTT. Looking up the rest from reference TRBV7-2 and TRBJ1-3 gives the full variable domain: GAGVSQSPSNKVTEKGKDVELRCDPISGHTALYWYRQSLGQGLEFLIYFQGNSAPDKSGLPSDRFSAERTGGSVSTLTIQRTQQEDSAVYLCASSPAGTGVGNTIYFGEGSWLTVV.

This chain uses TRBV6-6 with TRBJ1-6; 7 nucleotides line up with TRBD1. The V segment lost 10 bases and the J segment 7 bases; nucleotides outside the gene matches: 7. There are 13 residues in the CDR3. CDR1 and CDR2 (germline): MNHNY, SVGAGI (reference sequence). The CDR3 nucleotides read TGTGCCACCCGCGGGACAGAGAATTCACCCCTCCACTTT. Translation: CATRGTENSPLHF.